Listed below are T cell receptor beta chains from one sample, sequenced in a study of OX40 agonist ivuxolimab in advanced cancers. Data came from immunoSEQ multiplex PCR; TCRdb stores just in-frame clones and leaves some out. The table shows more than 55,000 clones, with 89% occurring only once. This specimen was CD4+ or CD8+ T cells sorted from blood, taken in a trial of the OX40 agonist ivuxolimab. The receptors originated from an adult with an advanced solid tumor such as melanoma, head and neck, liver or kidney cancer. Each CDR3 is given with its conserved first and last residue. The D gene is left open where the match is weak. Size tells how often a clone was seen (once, few, many) or the class of an expanded clone, and some rows leave it out.

NA	NA	17	TRBJ1-5	TRBV28	TGTGCCAGCAGCTCATTAGCCTCAGGCTTTAGCAATCAGCCCCAGCATTTT	CASSSLASGFSNQPQHF
NA	NA	13	TRBJ2-2	TRBV6-5	TGTGCCAGCAGCCCGAGAGAATCCGGGGAGCTGTTTTTT	CASSPRESGELFF
TRBD1	few	14	TRBJ1-4	TRBV10-1	TGCGCCAGCAGTGAGACAACGACAGGGACGCAACTGTTTTTT	CASSETTTGTQLFF
TRBD1	once	14	TRBJ1-2	TRBV5-1	TGCGCCAGCAGCTTGGGACAGGGAAGCTATGGCTACACCTTC	CASSLGQGSYGYTF
NA	NA	12	TRBJ1-1	TRBV28	TGTGCCAGTGAAGCCCGCAGGACTGAAGCTTTCTTT	CASEARRTEAFF
NA	NA	12	TRBJ2-5	TRBV6-1	TGTGCCAGCAGTTCATTCCAAGAGACCCAGTACTTC	CASSSFQETQYF
NA	once	13	TRBJ2-3	TRBV18	TGTGCCAGCTCTCAGGACAGCACAGATACGCAGTATTTT	CASSQDSTDTQYF
NA	NA	15	TRBJ1-4	TRBV28	TGTGCCAGCAGTTCCGTTACAGGTAACGGTAGAAAACTGTTTTTT	CASSSVTGNGRKLFF
NA	NA	14	TRBJ1-2	TRBV5-4	TGTGCCAGCAGTTCCGCGCAGGGACTATATGGCTACACCTTC	CASSSAQGLYGYTF
NA	NA	16	TRBJ2-3	TRBV11-1	TGTGCCAGCAGCTCTTGGGCGGACGGGACGGGGAATACGCAGTATTTT	CASSSWADGTGNTQYF
NA	NA	17	TRBJ2-4	TRBV28	TGTGCCAGCACTCACACTCCGGGACACCTAGCCAAAAACATTCAGTACTTC	CASTHTPGHLAKNIQYF
TRBD2	NA	12	TRBJ2-1	TRBV12-5	TGTGCTAGTGGTTTGTTAGCGGGTGAGCAGTTCTTC	CASGLLAGEQFF
TRBD1	NA	17	TRBJ1-2	TRBV5-1	TGCGCCAGCAGCTCAACGCTGCCGGGACAGGGGAACTATGGCTACACCTTC	CASSSTLPGQGNYGYTF
NA	NA	12	TRBJ1-6	TRBV11-1	TGTGCCAGCAGCTTATGGGCTTCACCCCTCCACTTT	CASSLWASPLHF
TRBD1	few	15	TRBJ1-2	TRBV11-2	TGTGCCAGCAGAGAGATGACAGGGCGAAACTATGGCTACACCTTC	CASREMTGRNYGYTF
TRBD2	NA	16	TRBJ2-3	TRBV5-4	TGTGCCAGCAGCTTGGACTTAGCGGGAGAAACAGATACGCAGTATTTT	CASSLDLAGETDTQYF
NA	NA	13	TRBJ2-7	TRBV10-3	TGTGCCATCAGGCCAGACAGTTCCTACGAGCAGTACTTC	CAIRPDSSYEQYF
NA	NA	14	TRBJ2-5	TRBV18	TGTGCCAGCTCACCACGGGGTTCACAAGAGACCCAGTACTTC	CASSPRGSQETQYF
NA	NA	14	TRBJ1-4	TRBV27	TGTGCCAGCAGTCAGACAGGCCCGCTTGCGAAACTGTTTTTT	CASSQTGPLAKLFF
NA	NA	15	TRBJ2-2	TRBV7-9	TGTGCCAGCAGCTTACAGGGACCCCCCACCGGGGAGCTGTTTTTT	CASSLQGPPTGELFF
TRBD1	NA	14	TRBJ2-7	TRBV5-1	TGCGCCAGCAGCCGGGGACAGGATGCCTACGAGCAGTACTTC	CASSRGQDAYEQYF
TRBD1	NA	15	TRBJ2-7	TRBV7-2	TGTGCCAGCAGCTACGGGACAGGGGGCGGGTACGAGCAGTACTTC	CASSYGTGGGYEQYF
NA	few	13	TRBJ1-2	TRBV2	TGTGCCAGCAGTGAACAGCTTAACTATGGCTACACCTTC	CASSEQLNYGYTF
TRBD2	NA	16	TRBJ2-5	TRBV5-8	TGTGCCAGCAGCCCTACCGGGACTAGCGGGCAAGAGACCCAGTACTTC	CASSPTGTSGQETQYF
NA	few	15	TRBJ1-5	TRBV19	TGTGCCAGTAGTACAGGGGAAATTGGCAATCAGCCCCAGCATTTT	CASSTGEIGNQPQHF
NA	NA	17	TRBJ2-6	TRBV18	TGTGCCAGCTCTCGTAGTGTGGGCCGCTCTGGGGCCAACGTCCTGACTTTC	CASSRSVGRSGANVLTF
TRBD1	once	16	TRBJ2-6	TRBV19	TGTGCCAGCACCGACAGGGCATCATCTGGGGCCAACGTCCTGACTTTC	CASTDRASSGANVLTF
TRBD1	NA	13	TRBJ2-3	TRBV6-5	TGTGCCAGCAGCCTACCTGACAGGGGATCAACGTATTTT	CASSLPDRGSTYF
NA	NA	18	TRBJ2-1	TRBV5-6	TGTGCCAGCAGCTTGGTGCCCTTTTCGGCCTCCCACGGCAATGAGCAGTTCTTC	CASSLVPFSASHGNEQFF
NA	NA	13	TRBJ2-7	TRBV19	TGTGCCAGCTCCCGGGGCCGCCCCGGCGAGCAGTACTTC	CASSRGRPGEQYF